This T cell receptor beta chain was captured in a study of blood T cell repertoires in COVID-19 (dated by TCRdb to about 2020). General notes on the study: Collaborator samples came from the United States, Italy and Spain and covered acute and convalescent phases of COVID-19. The material from the prospective study consisted of cDNA or gDNA derived from T cells, B-cell-depleted T cells, or PBMCs. Subjects who had been exposed to COVID-19, were actively infected with it, or had recovered from it provided the deeply sampled blood TCRbeta repertoires that made up the dataset. A freely available public database, intended as a resource for researchers studying the immune response to SARS-CoV-2, is where the repertoires were released. The samples were drawn from two sources: the first 160 participants of the ongoing ImmuneRACE study, and 1,254 subjects contributed by 6 global collaborators. Sample metadata almost always included a de-identified subject ID, COVID-19 status, age in years and sex. Where available, HLA class I and class II types were obtained from metadata supplied by the sample provider rather than from assay-based typing. Overall results and qualifications from the work: Clinical and demographic metadata were provided uncurated, with the amount varying by source and participant.

The germline ends are 11 bases apart after V is trimmed by 8 bases and J by 6 bases. The germline V gene (reference sequence) sets CDR1 to MNHEY and CDR2 to SMNVEV. The CDR3 numbers 12 residues from cysteine through phenylalanine. Of the read, only the CDR3 DNA is kept; its 36 bases are in frame from base 1. Concerning this clone: Its antigen is still unknown. The sample holds no much larger clone one base away, and base qualities are not on file.

TCRbeta CDR3 regions were amplified from genomic DNA by means of the immunoSEQ Assay, a bias-controlled multiplex PCR. Per the original workflow: Nucleated cell counts per sample were estimated from amplification of reference gene primers within the assay. To quantify the absolute abundance of each unique TCRbeta CDR3 rearrangement, sequence reads were collapsed and filtered. Productive Simpson clonality was computed per sample as the square root of Simpson's diversity index over productive rearrangements. Here the immuneACCESS table is served through TCRdb, limited to in-frame sequences with V and J called. Missing clones are a known gap in these copies; in checked studies unresolved V genes cover under half, and the rest lacks a known reason. V and J calls and clone size follow that table, whereas D and trimming were derived from the DNA. Counted in this sample were approximately 130,000 clones; 81% of them appeared once. The biggest ten clones account for roughly 9% of the sample.

Each collaborating institution followed its own protocols to collect whole blood in K2EDTA tubes. For TCRbeta analysis, collaborators shipped samples as frozen whole blood, isolated PBMCs, or DNA extracted from either of those sample types. The clonotype originates from a woman in her sixties or seventies with active or convalescent COVID-19. The specimen sequenced was peripheral blood. Recombination connected TRBV27 to TRBJ1-5; TRBD1 is a possible D gene, resting on 5 matching bases. The DNA is as follows: TGTGCCAGCGGCCCGGGGGTTCAGCCCCAGCATTTT. Its translation reads: CASGPGVQPQHF.